The 19 T cell receptor beta chains given below trace back to one sample, sequenced in a study of OX40 agonist ivuxolimab in advanced cancers. Clones were read by immunoSEQ multiplex PCR, and TCRdb kept only the in-frame ones, dropping some. Among 40,000 to 45,000 clones listed, approximately 86% were seen once. This specimen was CD4+ or CD8+ T cells sorted from blood, taken in a trial of the OX40 agonist ivuxolimab. The receptors originated from an adult with an advanced solid tumor such as melanoma, head and neck, liver or kidney cancer.

This clone was seen only once. The rearrangement uses TRBV15 and TRBJ1-4; D is possibly TRBD1 (5 bases). V lost 5 bases and J 4 bases, leaving 17 bases between the germline ends. CDR1 and CDR2 from the germline V gene are LNHNV and YYDKDF (reference sequence). The CDR3 loop spans 16 amino acids. The CDR3 loop reads CATSQRLTAVNEKLFF. DNA for the CDR3: TGTGCCACCAGCCAGAGGTTGACAGCAGTTAATGAAAAACTGTTTTTT.

The V call is TRBV6-1, the J call TRBJ1-1; D gene uncertain. Trimming cost V 7 bases and J 0 bases, with 9 bases left between them. This CDR3 has 13 residues. Per germline, CDR1 MNHNS and CDR2 SASEGT. The CDR3 bases are TGTGCCAGCATCGTCAAAATGAACACTGAAGCTTTCTTT. Translated: CASIVKMNTEAFF.

The chain carries TRBV4-3 and TRBJ2-7; D unclear. CDR1 and CDR2 (germline): LGHNA, YSLEER. V gave up 1 base and J gave up 2 bases, with 12 bases separating them. This CDR3 is 15 amino acids long. The CDR3 is CASSQGSEEAYEQYF. The CDR3 DNA reads TGCGCCAGCAGCCAAGGGTCCGAGGAAGCCTACGAGCAGTACTTC.

The V call is TRBV5-6, the J call TRBJ1-2, with a weak D call TRBD1 (5 bases). CDR1 is SGHDT and CDR2 is YYEEEE in the germline V gene. Between the trimmed V and J ends, which lost 0 bases and 1 base, there was a span of 19 bases. The CDR3 extends over 18 amino acids. Here the CDR3 reads CASSLGVLEGFDNYGYTF. In DNA, the CDR3 is TGTGCCAGCAGCTTGGGCGTGCTGGAGGGGTTTGATAACTATGGCTACACCTTC.

In this sample, this clone turned up a few times. CDR3 nucleotides: TGCGCCAGCAGCTCCGGGACACCTTATGGCTACACCTTC. As protein: CASSSGTPYGYTF. V is TRBV5-1 and J is TRBJ1-2; D may be TRBD1 (6 bases). Germline CDR1 reads SGHRS; CDR2 reads YFSETQ. V was trimmed by 3 bases and J by 5 bases, leaving 11 bases between them. The CDR3 covers 13 residues.

The V call is TRBV19, the J call TRBJ2-3, with 11 bases aligning to TRBD1. V lost 5 bases, J lost 3 bases, and 4 bases stayed unmatched. Germline values: CDR1 LNHDA, CDR2 SQIVND (reference sequence). The CDR3 consists of 15 residues. The CDR3 DNA reads as TGTGCCAGTAGTCCCCGGGACAGGGGGACAGATACGCAGTATTTT. Translation: CASSPRDRGTDTQYF.

V is TRBV12-5 and J is TRBJ1-2; 10 positions match TRBD1. Germline values: CDR1 LGHNT, CDR2 FRNRAP. After removal of 5 bases from V and 7 bases from J, the junction contained 7 bases not matched to a gene. The CDR3 is 14 residues long. The CDR3 DNA reads TGTGCTAGTGGTCCCGGGACAGGGGTTGGTGGCTACACCTTC. Protein: CASGPGTGVGGYTF.

The chain uses TRBV19 and TRBJ1-4; weak D call: TRBD1 (6 bases). Germline CDR1 reads LNHDA; CDR2 reads SQIVND (reference sequence). The ends were cut back, 3 bases at V and 6 bases at J, with 20 bases in the middle. The CDR3 length is 17 residues. This chain's CDR3 is CASSISYYRPGDEKLFF. DNA for the CDR3: TGTGCCAGTAGTATCTCCTATTACAGGCCAGGGGATGAAAAACTGTTTTTT.

This rearrangement joins TRBV4-3 to TRBJ2-2; D might be TRBD1 or TRBD2, each matching 6 bases. V was pared by 4 bases and J by 6 bases, with 12 bases between. The CDR3 is made up of 14 amino acids. Germline-derived CDR1 and CDR2 are LGHNA and YSLEER. CDR3 bases: TGCGCCAGCAGCCCGGGGGCTAGCCCCGGGGAGCTGTTTTTT. It specifies CASSPGASPGELFF.

V usage is TRBV9 and J usage is TRBJ1-5; the match to TRBD1 covers 7 bases. The length of the CDR3 is 15 residues. The V gene end was trimmed by 0 bases and the J gene end by 4 bases; junction bases not matched to a gene: 4. CDR1 and CDR2 from the germline V gene are SGDLS and YYNGEE. CDR3: CASSVEGQLNQPQHF. For the CDR3, the DNA is TGTGCCAGCAGCGTAGAGGGACAGTTAAATCAGCCCCAGCATTTT.

The chain couples TRBV15 to TRBJ1-5; 8 nucleotides agree with TRBD1. V gave up 4 bases and J gave up 6 bases; unmatched junction bases: 8. The CDR3 has 15 amino acids. Germline V gives CDR1 LNHNV, CDR2 YYDKDF (reference sequence). This CDR3 reads CATSIDRGYLQPQHF. The CDR3 nucleotides read TGTGCCACCAGCATAGACAGGGGCTACCTTCAGCCCCAGCATTTT.

J is TRBJ1-1 and V is TRBV4-3; D gene unclear. CDR1 is LGHNA, CDR2 YSLEER, per germline. V was trimmed by 0 bases and J by 2 bases, leaving 13 bases between them. The CDR3 extends over 16 amino acids. The CDR3 here is CASSQDWRAVNTEAFF. CDR3 nucleotides: TGCGCCAGCAGCCAAGATTGGAGGGCAGTTAACACTGAAGCTTTCTTT.

The rearrangement uses TRBV27 and TRBJ1-1; no reliable D call. Between the trimmed V and J ends, which lost 6 bases and 0 bases, there was a span of 17 bases. The CDR3 covers 16 residues. The germline CDR1 and CDR2 sequences are MNHEY and SMNVEV (reference sequence). The CDR3 coding sequence is TGTGCCAGCAGCCGAGGGTATATGGTCATGAACACTGAAGCTTTCTTT. Translated, it gives CASSRGYMVMNTEAFF.

CDR3 nucleotides: TGTGCCAGCAGTTACTCGAGCCAGGGCCTTGAAGCTTTCTTT. The encoded protein is CASSYSSQGLEAFF. The genes are TRBV6-5 and TRBJ1-1; TRBD1 might be the D (5 bases). The germline CDR1 and CDR2 sequences are MNHEY and SVGAGI. The V gene lost 0 bases and the J gene lost 7 bases, with 12 bases spanning the gap. This CDR3 has 14 amino acids.

This clone was detected only once. This sequence joins TRBV27 and TRBJ2-3, with 12 nucleotides matching TRBD1. The CDR3 is 16 amino acids. CDR1 MNHEY and CDR2 SMNVEV come from the germline V gene (reference sequence). V lost 2 bases and J lost 4; bases outside the gene matches: 4. In nucleotides, the CDR3 is TGTGCCAGCAGTTTAAGGGGGACAGGGGGCTCAGATACGCAGTATTTT. The encoded protein is CASSLRGTGGSDTQYF.

V usage is TRBV27 and J usage is TRBJ1-1; D ambiguous. The V gene lost 7 bases and the J gene lost 5 bases, with 14 bases spanning the gap. This CDR3 is built from 13 residues. CDR1 and CDR2 (germline): MNHEY, SMNVEV (reference sequence). DNA for the CDR3: TGTGCCAGCAATATGGCCTCGGGGACTGAAGCTTTCTTT. Translation: CASNMASGTEAFF.

This clone was found once. At one end, the junction sequence differs from germline, possibly due to a read error. This chain joins TRBV19 and TRBJ1-1; a possible D gene is TRBD1 (6 bases). CDR3 length equals 13 residues. CDR1 and CDR2 from the germline V gene are LNHDA and SQIVND (reference sequence). For the CDR3, the DNA is TGTGCCAGTAGTATCCGGGACACGAGTGAAACTTTCTTT. Encoded protein: CASSIRDTSETFF.

As concerns this clone: One junction end disagrees with the germline gene, perhaps due to a read error. The chain uses TRBV6-1 and TRBJ1-3, with unresolved D. CDR1 is MNHNS and CDR2 is SASEGT in the germline V gene. The CDR3 length is 13 residues. The CDR3 is CASCERSGNTIYF. In nucleotides, the CDR3 is TGTGCCAGCTGTGAGCGGTCTGGAAACACCATATATTTT.

V usage is TRBV5-6 and J usage is TRBJ2-1; D is undetermined. V was shortened by 5 bases and J by 3 bases, with 6 bases between the two germline ends. Germline loops: CDR1 SGHDT, CDR2 YYEEEE. The CDR3 runs 12 residues. The CDR3 DNA is TGTGCCAGCAGTCTCCTCTACAATGAGCAGTTCTTC. This gives the protein CASSLLYNEQFF.